A selection of T cell receptor beta chains follows, all from one sample in a study of cytomegalovirus exposure and HLA in healthy donors. Only in-frame clones appear in the TCRdb table, and some are missing; sequencing was by immunoSEQ multiplex PCR. The data contain more than 85,000 clones, 73% of them seen just once; the ten biggest clones take up approximately 8%. The specimen was PBMCs. These receptors originate from a man between 35 and 55 years old in good health and CMV-seronegative. Each CDR3 is given with its conserved first and last residue. The D gene is left open where the match is weak. Clone size is stated in some rows and not others, as once, few, many or a class when expanded.

D gene: TRBD1; CDR3 length: 14; clone size: .; J gene: TRBJ2-5; V gene: TRBV7-8; CDR3 protein: CASSLAGQQETQYF; CDR3 DNA: TGTGCCAGCAGCTTAGCGGGACAGCAAGAGACCCAGTACTTC
D gene: TRBD1; CDR3 length: 14; clone size: few; J gene: TRBJ1-5; V gene: TRBV29-1; CDR3 protein: CSVETGGRNQPQHF; CDR3 DNA: TGCAGCGTTGAAACAGGGGGTCGCAATCAGCCCCAGCATTTT
D gene: TRBD1; CDR3 length: 14; clone size: .; J gene: TRBJ1-1; V gene: TRBV9; CDR3 protein: CASSFGQGGPQAFF; CDR3 DNA: TGTGCCAGCAGCTTCGGACAGGGTGGACCTCAAGCTTTCTTT
D gene: TRBD2; CDR3 length: 16; clone size: few; J gene: TRBJ2-3; V gene: TRBV6-4; CDR3 protein: CASSETSGGATDTQYF; CDR3 DNA: TGTGCCAGCAGTGAGACTAGCGGGGGGGCCACAGATACGCAGTATTTT
D gene: .; CDR3 length: 15; clone size: .; J gene: TRBJ2-7; V gene: TRBV6-5; CDR3 protein: CAASGSGGPAREQYF; CDR3 DNA: TGTGCCGCGAGCGGGTCCGGCGGACCCGCCCGGGAGCAGTACTTC
D gene: .; CDR3 length: 17; clone size: .; J gene: TRBJ1-3; V gene: TRBV18; CDR3 protein: CASSPRVPASGENTIYF; CDR3 DNA: TGTGCCAGCTCCCCCCGGGTACCGGCATCAGGGGAAAACACCATATATTTT
D gene: .; CDR3 length: 14; clone size: .; J gene: TRBJ1-5; V gene: TRBV25-1; CDR3 protein: CASSETGFSQPQHF; CDR3 DNA: TGTGCCAGCAGTGAAACAGGCTTCTCACAGCCCCAGCATTTT
D gene: .; CDR3 length: 13; clone size: .; J gene: TRBJ2-3; V gene: TRBV7-3; CDR3 protein: CASSPQLTDTQYF; CDR3 DNA: TGTGCCAGCAGCCCGCAACTGACAGATACGCAGTATTTT
D gene: TRBD2; CDR3 length: 17; clone size: .; J gene: TRBJ2-3; V gene: TRBV4-3; CDR3 protein: CASSRRPSGGAEDTQYF; CDR3 DNA: TGCGCCAGCAGCCGGAGACCTAGCGGGGGGGCCGAAGATACGCAGTATTTT
D gene: TRBD1; CDR3 length: 15; clone size: .; J gene: TRBJ1-5; V gene: TRBV4-1; CDR3 protein: CASSRSTGISQPQHF; CDR3 DNA: TGCGCCAGCAGCCGCTCGACAGGGATCAGTCAGCCCCAGCATTTT
D gene: TRBD1; CDR3 length: 17; clone size: .; J gene: TRBJ2-6; V gene: TRBV2; CDR3 protein: CASSEEAGGRGANVLTF; CDR3 DNA: TGTGCCAGCAGTGAAGAGGCAGGGGGCCGGGGGGCCAACGTCCTGACTTTC
D gene: .; CDR3 length: 13; clone size: .; J gene: TRBJ2-7; V gene: TRBV5-6; CDR3 protein: CASSQGLPREQYF; CDR3 DNA: TGTGCCAGCAGCCAGGGACTTCCTAGGGAGCAGTACTTC
D gene: .; CDR3 length: 14; clone size: .; J gene: TRBJ2-7; V gene: TRBV6-6; CDR3 protein: CASSTHRDSYEQYF; CDR3 DNA: TGTGCCAGCAGCACACACAGGGATTCCTACGAGCAGTACTTC
D gene: TRBD1; CDR3 length: 15; clone size: .; J gene: TRBJ2-3; V gene: TRBV29-1; CDR3 protein: CSVVGAGGNTDTQYF; CDR3 DNA: TGCAGCGTTGTGGGGGCAGGGGGTAACACAGATACGCAGTATTTT
D gene: TRBD1; CDR3 length: 14; clone size: .; J gene: TRBJ1-1; V gene: TRBV19; CDR3 protein: CASSTRTGRTEAFF; CDR3 DNA: TGTGCCAGTAGTACCCGGACAGGGAGGACTGAAGCTTTCTTT
D gene: .; CDR3 length: 12; clone size: .; J gene: TRBJ2-7; V gene: TRBV25-1; CDR3 protein: CASSPRYYEQYF; CDR3 DNA: TGTGCCAGCAGCCCCCGTTACTACGAGCAGTACTTC